In its sample, the clone carrying this TCR beta chain was seen many times. What it binds is unknown. This record comes from a study of T-cell reconstitution after alpha-beta-depleted transplantation in children. CDR1 and CDR2 (germline): DFQATT, SNEGSKA (reference sequence). The CDR3 totals 14 residues. The V segment lost 4 bases and the J segment 4 bases; nucleotides outside the gene matches: 9. During its preparation, the TCRbeta library received unique molecular identifiers. Via MiXCR, TCRdb re-called the PCR reads, giving one row per CDR3 protein. This table holds fewer than 700,000 distinct CDR3 sequences, more than 20% found once. Regarding the study as a whole: In some patients, recipient T cells and intrathymic progenitors surviving conditioning explained high day-60 diversity.

This sample comprised PBMCs, mostly from graft donor cells, obtained 360 days after TCRalphabeta/CD19-depleted stem cell transplant. The sequence derives from a boy under two years old who had a stem cell transplant for acute myeloid leukemia, so the T cells may come from the graft donor. This chain uses TRBV20-1 with TRBJ2-7, with 8 bases lining up with TRBD1. CDR3 nucleotide sequence: TGCAGTGCTACCTTCCGACAGGGGACATACGAGCAGTACTTC. Translated: CSATFRQGTYEQYF.